A selection of T cell receptor beta chains follows, all from one sample in a study of post-analysis software for immune sequencing data. Via MiXCR, TCRdb re-called the PCR reads, giving one row per CDR3 protein. Of around 260,000 distinct CDR3 sequences in the sample, roughly a third were seen once. Material: blood. All receptors come from a girl under 18 with multiple sclerosis. Both conserved end residues are part of each CDR3. D genes are given only for firm matches. Some rows mark clone size as missing; the rest say once, few, many or name a class of expanded clone.

clone size	D gene	V gene	J gene	CDR3 DNA	CDR3 protein
.	.	TRBV25-1	TRBJ1-1	TGTGCCAGCACGGACCGTTCGAACACTGAAGCTTTCTTT	CASTDRSNTEAFF
few	.	TRBV3-1	TRBJ2-1	TGTGCCAGCAGCCAAGATTTTAGACCCCCCCTCGAGCAGTTCTTC	CASSQDFRPPLEQFF
many	TRBD2	TRBV4-1	TRBJ2-2	TGCGCCAGCAGCCCGCCGGGACTAGGCGGAACCGGGGAGCTGTTTTTT	CASSPPGLGGTGELFF
many	TRBD2	TRBV29-1	TRBJ2-1	TGCAGCGTTGAAGGGTCGACTAGCGGCTCCTACAATGAGCAGTTCTTC	CSVEGSTSGSYNEQFF
many	TRBD2	TRBV5-1	TRBJ2-5	TGCGCCAGCAGCTCAGGCGGGGTAGCGGGACGCCAAGAGACCCAGTACTTC	CASSSGGVAGRQETQYF
many	.	TRBV5-1	TRBJ1-2	TGCGCCAGCAGCGTTACGGGACGGGGAAACTATGGCTACACCTTC	CASSVTGRGNYGYTF
.	TRBD1	TRBV28	TRBJ2-5	TGTGCCAGCAGTTTAAGGCCAGGGGGATACCAAGAGACCCAGTACTTC	CASSLRPGGYQETQYF
.	.	TRBV5-1	TRBJ1-1	TGCGCCAGCAGCTGGAAGGAGAACACTGAAGCTTTCTTT	CASSWKENTEAFF
.	.	TRBV7-3	TRBJ2-5	TGTGCCAGCAGCTTAACTCCAGGGGAGGAGCAGTACTTC	CASSLTPGEEQYF
.	.	TRBV5-1	TRBJ2-7	TGCGCCAGCAGCTTTGACAGGGACTATGACGAGCAGTACTTC	CASSFDRDYDEQYF
.	.	TRBV7-2	TRBJ2-5	TGTGCCAGCAGCGTAGGAGGGGAGCTCCAGCAGTACTTC	CASSVGGELQQYF
many	.	TRBV6-5	TRBJ2-1	TGTGCCAGCTCCAGGGAAGCTACCTACAATGAGCAGTTCTTC	CASSREATYNEQFF
.	TRBD2	TRBV12-3/TRBV12-4	TRBJ2-1	TGTGCCAGCAGTTTGCTAGGGCGGGGGGCCTACAATGAGCAGTGCTTC	CASSLLGRGAYNEQCF
many	.	TRBV5-8	TRBJ1-5	TGTGCCAGTGCTGGGAATAATCAGCCCCAGCATTTT	CASAGNNQPQHF
many	TRBD2	TRBV24-1	TRBJ2-1	TGTGCCACCAGTGACCCCAGGGGTAGCGGGAGGACCTACAATGAGCAGTTCTTC	CATSDPRGSGRTYNEQFF
.	TRBD1	TRBV6-5	TRBJ1-2	TGTGCCAGCAGTCGGACTGGGACAGGGGGCTATGGCTACACCTTC	CASSRTGTGGYGYTF
.	.	TRBV9	TRBJ2-7	TGTGCCAGCAGCGTATCCCCACAGGGTTCCTACGAGCAGTACTTC	CASSVSPQGSYEQYF
few	TRBD2	TRBV20-1	TRBJ2-2	TGCAGTGCTAGAGGGCATGCCGGGACTAGCGGGGGGCTCGCCGGGGAGCTGTTTTTT	CSARGHAGTSGGLAGELFF
.	TRBD2	TRBV20-1	TRBJ2-1	TGCAGTGCTAAGACCGGGGTAGCGGGAGGGCCGGGCTCCTACAATGAGCAGTTCTTC	CSAKTGVAGGPGSYNEQFF
few	.	TRBV9	TRBJ1-2	TGTGCCAGCAGCGCCCCGGCAGGGGTGAGGGGCTACACCTTC	CASSAPAGVRGYTF
many	.	TRBV10-3	TRBJ1-2	TGTGCCATCAGTGAAAGGCCCTTGGACAGTAACTATGGCTACACCTTC	CAISERPLDSNYGYTF
.	.	TRBV29-1	TRBJ2-1	TGCAGCGTCCCCATTCCCAGGGGGGCCAATGAGCAGTTCTTC	CSVPIPRGANEQFF
.	.	TRBV28	TRBJ2-1	TGTGCCAGCAGCCTAGGGGGAGAGGGGCATGAGCAGTTCTTC	CASSLGGEGHEQFF
once	TRBD1	TRBV27	TRBJ2-1	TGTACCAGCAGTGTGACAGGGGAGCCTTACAATGAGCAGTTCTTC	CTSSVTGEPYNEQFF
few	.	TRBV25-1	TRBJ1-1	TGTGCCAGCGGGTGGGGGGCGGGCAGAGCTACTGAAGCTTTCTTT	CASGWGAGRATEAFF
.	.	TRBV4-1	TRBJ1-4	TGCGCCAGCAGCCAAGCGGCCAGCTCGAGGGAAAAACTGTTTTTT	CASSQAASSREKLFF
many	TRBD1	TRBV3-1	TRBJ1-6	TGTGCCAGCAGTACAGGGGGCTCCTATAATTCACCCCTCCACTTT	CASSTGGSYNSPLHF
.	TRBD1	TRBV20-1	TRBJ1-5	TGCAGTGCTATTCACAGGGGTGGTCAGCCCCAGCATTTT	CSAIHRGGQPQHF
many	TRBD1	TRBV29-1	TRBJ1-4	TGCAGCGTTGAGCGGCAGGGGGATGAAAAACTGTTTTTT	CSVERQGDEKLFF
.	TRBD2	TRBV13	TRBJ2-3	TGTGCCAGCAGCTTAGGCCGGCTAGCGGGTCGTGCTAGCACAGATACGCAGTATTTT	CASSLGRLAGRASTDTQYF
many	TRBD2	TRBV7-2	TRBJ2-6	TGTGCCAGCAGCTTATCACTAGCGGGAGGAGGGGCCAACGTCCTGACTTTC	CASSLSLAGGGANVLTF
.	.	TRBV4-2	TRBJ1-4	TGTGCCAGCAGCCAAGATCATAGCCTTAAGGGTGAAAAACTGTTTTTT	CASSQDHSLKGEKLFF
.	.	TRBV5-1	TRBJ2-7	TGCGCCAGCAGCTTGGAGTCGGGATCCTACGAGCAGTACTTC	CASSLESGSYEQYF
.	.	TRBV29-1	TRBJ1-1	TGCAGCGTGGCCCTTAGACAGACCGGTGAAGCTTTCTTT	CSVALRQTGEAFF
many	.	TRBV11-2	TRBJ1-2	TGTGCCAGCAGCCATGGGGGTGGCTATGGCTACACCTTC	CASSHGGGYGYTF
many	.	TRBV10-3	TRBJ2-1	TGTGCCATCAGGGATGACGGCAATGAGCAGTTCTTC	CAIRDDGNEQFF
.	.	TRBV6-4	TRBJ1-2	TGTGCCAGCAGTGAGGACGGACAGTTCGGCTACACCTTC	CASSEDGQFGYTF
.	TRBD2	TRBV6-5	TRBJ2-7	TGTGCCAGCAGTTACCGGCGGGGGGGCTACGAGCAGTACTTC	CASSYRRGGYEQYF
.	.	TRBV7-6	TRBJ1-1	TGTGCCAGCAGCTCCTATGCAGTGGAGAACACTGAAGCTTTCTTT	CASSSYAVENTEAFF
many	.	TRBV7-9	TRBJ2-3	TGTGCCAGCAGCTTGGGTCTTACTATGGACCATACCACAGATACGCAGTATTTT	CASSLGLTMDHTTDTQYF
few	TRBD1	TRBV28	TRBJ1-4	TGTGCCAGCGGGACAGGGGGTGAAAAACTGTTTTTT	CASGTGGEKLFF
many	.	TRBV27	TRBJ2-7	TGTGCCAGCAGTCCTCTGGGGGGCGGATACTACGAGCAGTACTTC	CASSPLGGGYYEQYF
many	.	TRBV29-1	TRBJ2-5	TGCAGCGTTGGATTAGCAGGGGCATCCGAGACCCAGTACTTC	CSVGLAGASETQYF
many	TRBD2	TRBV12-3/TRBV12-4	TRBJ2-1	TGTGCCAGCAGCATGGGGACTAGCTCCTACAATGAGCAGTTCTTC	CASSMGTSSYNEQFF
many	.	TRBV15	TRBJ2-3	TGTGCCACCAGCAGAGATTGGGCAACGTTGGATACGCAGTATTTT	CATSRDWATLDTQYF
.	.	TRBV9	TRBJ2-7	TGTGCCAGCAGCCTTTCGGGACTGCCCTACGAGCAGTACTTC	CASSLSGLPYEQYF
.	.	TRBV27	TRBJ1-2	TGTGCCAGCAGCTTCGGGACATCAGCTAACTATGGCTACACCTTC	CASSFGTSANYGYTF
many	.	TRBV7-2	TRBJ1-1	TGTGCCAGCAGCTTAGATCGGGGGATGAACACTGAAGCTTTCTTT	CASSLDRGMNTEAFF
.	.	TRBV29-1	TRBJ1-2	TGCAGCGTTGAACACAACGACTATGGCTACACCTTC	CSVEHNDYGYTF
many	.	TRBV7-2	TRBJ1-1	TGTGCCAGCCTGGCGGCAGGGACCACTGAAGCTTTCTTT	CASLAAGTTEAFF
.	TRBD2	TRBV20-1	TRBJ2-1	TGCAGTGCTAGAGATCTTCGGACTAGCGGATCCTACAATGAGCAGTTCTTC	CSARDLRTSGSYNEQFF
many	.	TRBV5-1	TRBJ2-1	TGCGCCAGCAGCTCAGGGAGGGGGGGTTCCTACATTGAGCAGTTCTTC	CASSSGRGGSYIEQFF
.	TRBD1	TRBV29-1	TRBJ1-4	TGCAGCGTTGAGGGGACAGGCTCAACTAATGAAAAACTGTTTTTT	CSVEGTGSTNEKLFF
many	TRBD2	TRBV7-2	TRBJ2-3	TGTGCCAGCAGCTCCCCTAGCGGGAGGGCCAGGACAGATACGCAGTATTTT	CASSSPSGRARTDTQYF